This passage covers 15 T cell receptor beta chains from one sample sequenced in a study of STAT3 mutations in large granular lymphocyte leukemia. Regarding the study as a whole: Every T-LGLL patient had at least one immunodominant TCRbeta clonotype.

Here immunoSEQ multiplex PCR was the method, and the copy in TCRdb shows in-frame clones only, minus some. The profile shows thousands of clones, over 60% of them singletons. The antigens for these receptors are not known. The sequenced material came from peripheral blood mononuclear cells. These receptors originate from a man in his 60s with T-cell large granular lymphocyte leukemia. Some clones in this sample may be carry-over from other donors' samples.

The chain links TRBV6-5 to TRBJ2-7, with D unresolved. V shed 4 bases and J shed 6 bases, with 13 bases lying between them. Looked up from germline, CDR1 is MNHEY and CDR2 is SVGAGI. This CDR3 comprises 13 residues. The CDR3 DNA is TGTGCCAGCAGTTTACTCATAAGACGCGAGCAGTACGTC. Translation: CASSLLIRREQYV.

The V call is TRBV7-9, the J call TRBJ2-3; 7 bases are shared with TRBD1. Germline V CDR1 and CDR2: SEHNR, FQNEAQ (reference sequence). The CDR3 has 18 residues. The ends lost 6 bases at V and 0 bases at J; junction bases unmatched: 15. The CDR3 bases are TGTGCCAGCAGATTATCCTCCACACCGGGACAGAGCACAGATACGCAGTATTTT. Translated: CASRLSSTPGQSTDTQYF.

The chain recombines TRBV25-1 with TRBJ1-2; 7 bases match TRBD1. V lost 10 bases and J lost 2; bases outside the gene matches: 10. The CDR3 loop spans 14 amino acids. Germline CDR1 reads MGHDK; CDR2 reads SYGVNS. The CDR3 is CATFSGTANYGYTF. CDR3 coding DNA: TGTGCCACTTTCTCCGGGACAGCCAACTATGGCTACACCTTC.

This chain uses TRBV5-1 with TRBJ2-1; 7 bases align to TRBD2. This CDR3 is built from 15 residues. V was clipped by 2 bases and J by 4 bases; unmatched bases: 6. Germline V gives CDR1 SGHRS, CDR2 YFSETQ. CDR3 in amino acids: CASSLQRGDYNEQFF. The CDR3 DNA is TGCGCCAGCAGCTTACAGCGGGGAGATTACAATGAGCAGTTCTTC.

This clone came up a few times. V gene TRBV5-6 combines with J gene TRBJ2-5; TRBD1 matches at 8 bases. Germline loops: CDR1 SGHDT, CDR2 YYEEEE. The J segment lost 4 bases and the V segment lost 0 bases, leaving 5 bases of the junction unmatched. The CDR3 sequence is 15 residues long. The CDR3 DNA reads as TGTGCCAGCAGCTTGGATCGGACAGGGCTAGAGACCCAGTACTTC. This encodes CASSLDRTGLETQYF.

The chain carries TRBV2 and TRBJ1-2; D is undetermined. This CDR3 is built from 11 residues. V was clipped by 4 bases and J by 13 bases, with 13 bases between them. Germline CDR1 is SNHLY and CDR2 is FYNNEI. The CDR3 loop reads CASSGLKLGTF. The CDR3 nucleotides are TGTGCCAGCAGTGGGCTCAAATTGGGCACCTTC.

This sequence joins TRBV29-1 and TRBJ2-3; the D is unclear. V gave up 0 bases and J gave up 1 base, with 2 bases separating them. This CDR3 spans 12 amino acids. Germline CDR1 SQVTM, CDR2 ANQGSEA. In nucleotides, the CDR3 is TGCAGCGTTGAAGAGGGCACAGATACGCAGTATTTT. Its translation: CSVEEGTDTQYF.

This clone occurred a few times. The chain has TRBV5-4 and TRBJ2-5; 9 bases align to TRBD2. Per the germline V gene, CDR1 is SGHNT and CDR2 is YYREEE (reference sequence). Trimming cost V 1 base and J 5 bases; bases outside gene matches: 12. CDR3 length: 17 residues. The CDR3 protein is CASSLSAGGYGLETQYF. CDR3 sequence (DNA): TGTGCCAGCAGCTTGTCAGCGGGAGGTTACGGACTGGAGACCCAGTACTTC.

The chain links TRBV5-4 to TRBJ2-5; 7 bases align to TRBD1. The CDR3 contains 15 residues. The V and J ends lost 2 bases and 5 bases, in that order; junction bases with no gene match: 9. The germline V gene encodes CDR1 SGHNT and CDR2 YYREEE (reference sequence). The chain's CDR3 is CASSFLGQKSETQYF. In DNA, the CDR3 is TGTGCCAGCAGCTTCCTGGGACAGAAGAGCGAGACCCAGTACTTC.

V gene TRBV5-6 combines with J gene TRBJ2-3, with a possible D match to TRBD1 (6 bases). The CDR3 length is 13 residues. Between the trimmed V and J ends, which lost 2 bases and 7 bases, there was a span of 11 bases. CDR1 is SGHDT, CDR2 YYEEEE, per germline. CDR3 region: CASSFRDTYTQYF. The CDR3 coding sequence is TGTGCCAGCAGCTTCCGGGACACCTATACGCAGTATTTT.

V and J are TRBV5-1 and TRBJ2-5; D possibly corresponds to TRBD1 (5 bases). The germline V and J ends were trimmed by 3 bases and 5 bases, with 23 bases remaining between them. This CDR3 has 17 residues. The germline gives CDR1 SGHRS, CDR2 YFSETQ. CDR3 in amino acids: CASSWAPEQGAGETQYF. As DNA, the CDR3 is TGCGCCAGCAGCTGGGCCCCCGAGCAGGGCGCAGGCGAGACCCAGTACTTC.

The genes are TRBV18 and TRBJ1-5; D is possibly TRBD1 (5 bases). Trimming shortened V by 3 bases and J by 4 bases, and 10 bases separated the two germline ends. Germline values: CDR1 KGHSH, CDR2 LQKENI. This CDR3 contains 14 residues. The DNA of the CDR3 is TGTGCCAGCTCACCGGGGGACCAGAATCAGCCCCAGCATTTT. This encodes CASSPGDQNQPQHF.

The V call is TRBV7-8, the J call TRBJ2-7; no clear D. CDR1 and CDR2 (germline): SGHVS, FQNEAQ. CDR3 length: 13 residues. Trimming took 8 bases from V and 4 from J, leaving 15 bases between them. In DNA, the CDR3 is TGTGCCAGCGCACCCCCAGCCGGATACGAGCAGTACTTC. This codes for CASAPPAGYEQYF. Using reference TRBV7-8 and TRBJ2-7 for the parts outside the CDR3, the full variable domain is GAGVSQSPRYKVAKRGQDVALRCDPISGHVSLFWYQQALGQGPEFLTYFQNEAQLDKSGLPSDRFFAERPEGSVSTLKIQRTQQEDSAVYLCASAPPAGYEQYFGPGTRLTVT.

This clone was found a few times. The CDR3 DNA reads as TGTGCCAGCAGTGAACAGGGGATGGGGTATCGAAATGAAAAACTGTTTTTT. Translated: CASSEQGMGYRNEKLFF. This chain connects TRBV2 to TRBJ1-4, with D possibly matching TRBD1 (6 bases). Trimming shortened V by 2 bases and J by 5 bases, and 18 bases separated the two germline ends. The germline CDR1 and CDR2 sequences are SNHLY and FYNNEI. The CDR3 contains 17 residues.

This chain connects TRBV18 to TRBJ1-2; 8 positions agree with TRBD1. Germline V gene data show CDR1 as KGHSH and CDR2 as LQKENI. The CDR3 runs to 15 residues. Trimming at V came to 0 bases and at J to 4 bases, leaving 4 bases not matched to a gene. The CDR3 DNA is TGTGCCAGCTCACCACCCGGGGACAGGTCCTATGGCTACACCTTC. Its protein product is CASSPPGDRSYGYTF.